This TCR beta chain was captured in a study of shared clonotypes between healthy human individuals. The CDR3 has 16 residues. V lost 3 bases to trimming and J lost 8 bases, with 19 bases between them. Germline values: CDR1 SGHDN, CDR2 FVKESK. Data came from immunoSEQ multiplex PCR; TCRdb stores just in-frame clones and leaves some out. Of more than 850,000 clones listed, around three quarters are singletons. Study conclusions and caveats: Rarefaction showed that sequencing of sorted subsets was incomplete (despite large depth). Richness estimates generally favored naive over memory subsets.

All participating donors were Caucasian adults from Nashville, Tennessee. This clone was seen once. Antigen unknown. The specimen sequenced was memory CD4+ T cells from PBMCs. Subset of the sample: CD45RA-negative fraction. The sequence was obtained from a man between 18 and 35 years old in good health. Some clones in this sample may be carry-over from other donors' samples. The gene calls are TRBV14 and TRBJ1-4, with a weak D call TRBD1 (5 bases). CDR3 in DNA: TGTGCCAGCAGCCACCGATACGGGACGCCCCTCGAAAAACTGTTTTTT. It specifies CASSHRYGTPLEKLFF.